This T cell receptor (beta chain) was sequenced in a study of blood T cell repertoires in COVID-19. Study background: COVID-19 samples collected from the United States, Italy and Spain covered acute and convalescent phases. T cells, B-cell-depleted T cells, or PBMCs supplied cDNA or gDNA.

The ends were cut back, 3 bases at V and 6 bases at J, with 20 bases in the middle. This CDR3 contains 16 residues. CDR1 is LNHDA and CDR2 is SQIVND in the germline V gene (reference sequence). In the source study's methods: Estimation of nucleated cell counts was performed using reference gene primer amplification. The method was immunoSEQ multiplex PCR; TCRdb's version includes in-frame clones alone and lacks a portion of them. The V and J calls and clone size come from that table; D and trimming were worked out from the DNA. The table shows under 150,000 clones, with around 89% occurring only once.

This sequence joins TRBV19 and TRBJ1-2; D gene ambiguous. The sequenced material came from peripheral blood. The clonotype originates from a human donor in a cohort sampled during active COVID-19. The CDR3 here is CASSIGLGRRNHGYTF. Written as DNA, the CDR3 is TGTGCCAGTAGTATTGGTCTGGGCAGGAGGAACCATGGCTACACCTTC.